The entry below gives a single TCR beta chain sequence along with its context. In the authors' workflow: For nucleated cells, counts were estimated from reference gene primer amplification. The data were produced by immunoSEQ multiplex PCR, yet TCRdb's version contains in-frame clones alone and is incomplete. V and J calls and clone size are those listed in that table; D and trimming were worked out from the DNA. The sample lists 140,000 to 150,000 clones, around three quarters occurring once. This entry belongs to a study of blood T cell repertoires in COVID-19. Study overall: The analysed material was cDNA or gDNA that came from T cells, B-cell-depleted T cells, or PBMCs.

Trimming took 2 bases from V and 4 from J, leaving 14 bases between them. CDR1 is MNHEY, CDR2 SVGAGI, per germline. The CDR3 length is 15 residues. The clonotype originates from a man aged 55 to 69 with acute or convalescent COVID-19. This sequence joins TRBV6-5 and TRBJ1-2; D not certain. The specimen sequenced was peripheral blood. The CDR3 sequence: CASSYVTSGGYGYTF. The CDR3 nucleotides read TGTGCCAGCAGTTACGTCACCTCAGGAGGCTATGGCTACACCTTC.